These 16 T cell receptor beta chains share one sample of origin, sequenced in a study of chemoradiotherapy in HPV16-positive cancers. Assay: immunoSEQ multiplex PCR; the TCRdb copy retains only in-frame clones and omits some. The sample gives 9,000 to 15,000 clones, 63% of which show up once; around 21% is in the top ten. The biological material was taken from a patient who underwent chemoradiotherapy. These receptors were taken from a human donor with HPV-associated anogenital cancer.

This chain joins TRBV6-5 and TRBJ2-1; D is possibly TRBD1 or TRBD2 (5 bases each). Germline lookup yields CDR1 MNHEY and CDR2 SVGAGI. CDR3 length: 12 amino acids. V lost 2 bases and J 10 bases, leaving 9 bases between the germline ends. This CDR3 reads CASSYTRGEQFF. The CDR3 DNA sequence: TGTGCCAGCAGTTACACACGGGGCGAGCAGTTCTTC.

This clone was seen only once. CDR3 region: CASSTGGREKLFF. The CDR3 DNA reads TGTGCCAGCAGTACAGGGGGTCGGGAAAAACTGTTTTTT. J is TRBJ1-4 and V is TRBV6-5; TRBD1 aligns across 8 bases. The CDR3 totals 13 residues. From germline, CDR1 is MNHEY and CDR2 SVGAGI. Trimming removed 5 bases from V and 8 bases from J; junction bases left unmatched: 4.

The V call is TRBV11-2, the J call TRBJ2-5; TRBD1 or TRBD2 may be the D gene (5 bases each). Trimming removed 5 bases at V and 0 bases at J, with 16 bases between. Germline V CDR1 and CDR2: SGHAT, FQNNGV. This CDR3 has 16 amino acids. CDR3 protein: CASSRGGWGNQETQYF. The DNA for the CDR3 is TGTGCCAGCAGCCGGGGCGGGTGGGGCAACCAAGAGACCCAGTACTTC.

The genes are TRBV29-1 and TRBJ2-7; TRBD1 matches 10 bases. Germline-derived CDR1 and CDR2 are SQVTM and ANQGSEA. CDR3 size: 14 residues. V shed 7 bases and J 6 bases; nucleotides not matched to a gene: 12. This CDR3 reads CSGSPGQGFSEQYF. CDR3 sequence (DNA): TGCAGCGGATCCCCGGGACAGGGGTTTTCCGAGCAGTACTTC.

This clone was counted once. The CDR3 nucleotides read TGCAGCGTCGTCCAGGGCCAGAACACTGAAGCTTTCTTT. Its translation: CSVVQGQNTEAFF. The chain is built from TRBV29-1 and TRBJ1-1; TRBD1 might be the D (5 bases). The germline CDR1 and CDR2 sequences are SQVTM and ANQGSEA. V shed 6 bases and J shed 1 base, with 12 bases lying between them. The CDR3 is 13 residues long.

DNA of the CDR3: TGTGCCAGCAGCTTATGGACAGGGAGGACTCGACTCACCGGGGAGCTGTTTTTT. It specifies CASSLWTGRTRLTGELFF. The V call is TRBV7-9, the J call TRBJ2-2; 8 nucleotides line up with TRBD1. This CDR3 is built from 18 residues. Per the germline V gene, CDR1 is SEHNR and CDR2 is FQNEAQ (reference sequence). V was clipped by 2 bases and J by 4 bases; unmatched bases: 12.

The rearrangement uses TRBV7-8 and TRBJ1-1; no firm D call. Trimming took 2 bases from V and 7 from J, leaving 11 bases between them. Germline V gives CDR1 SGHVS, CDR2 FQNEAQ. The CDR3 is 13 amino acids. The CDR3 reads CASSLSKAVEAFF. DNA of the CDR3: TGTGCCAGCAGCTTATCAAAAGCGGTTGAAGCTTTCTTT.

This clone showed up just a few times. V and J are TRBV10-3 and TRBJ2-5; 8 positions agree with TRBD1. Unmatched junction bases numbered 0, after V lost 4 bases and J lost 2 bases. CDR1 ENHRY and CDR2 SYGVKD come from the germline V gene. The CDR3 spans 13 residues. The CDR3 coding sequence is TGTGCCATCAGTGGGACAGGGCAAGAGACCCAGTACTTC. Protein: CAISGTGQETQYF.

The gene calls are TRBV19 and TRBJ2-3; tentatively, D is TRBD1 or TRBD2 (6 bases each). There are 14 residues in the CDR3. Trimming stripped 4 bases from V and 3 bases from J, with 11 bases between. Germline V gives CDR1 LNHDA, CDR2 SQIVND (reference sequence). CDR3 amino acids: CASSTGARTDTQYF. Here the CDR3 DNA reads TGTGCCAGTAGTACGGGGGCCAGGACAGATACGCAGTATTTT.

The chain carries TRBV2 and TRBJ1-1; D not resolved. Deletions cut 7 bases from V and 0 bases from J, with 18 bases between. The CDR3 spans 16 residues. The germline CDR1 and CDR2 sequences are SNHLY and FYNNEI. CDR3 sequence reads: CASTISPGKMNTEAFF. DNA for the CDR3: TGTGCCAGCACCATCTCACCCGGTAAGATGAACACTGAAGCTTTCTTT.

This clone was seen a single time. V usage is TRBV27 and J usage is TRBJ2-2; the D call may be TRBD1 or TRBD2 (5 bases each). This CDR3 comprises 13 residues. CDR1 MNHEY and CDR2 SMNVEV come from the germline V gene (reference sequence). Trimming cost V 2 bases and J 4 bases, with 5 bases left between them. This chain's CDR3 is CASSLGGTGELFF. CDR3 DNA sequence: TGTGCCAGCAGTTTAGGGGGCACCGGGGAGCTGTTTTTT.

This chain connects TRBV5-1 to TRBJ2-7; TRBD2 agrees at 8 bases. This CDR3 spans 16 amino acids. Germline CDR1 and CDR2: SGHRS and YFSETQ. The V segment lost 0 bases and the J segment 0 bases; nucleotides outside the gene matches: 5. The CDR3 is CASSLAGGAYSYEQYF. CDR3 nucleotides: TGCGCCAGCAGCTTGGCGGGGGGGGCCTACTCCTACGAGCAGTACTTC.

The J gene is TRBJ2-1, the V gene TRBV6-5, with TRBD2 identical over 8 bases. The V gene end was trimmed by 6 bases and the J gene end by 1 base; junction bases not matched to a gene: 5. Germline CDR1 reads MNHEY; CDR2 reads SVGAGI. The CDR3 is 15 residues long. Here the CDR3 DNA reads TGTGCCAGCAGACCCGGGACTAGGTCCTACAATGAGCAGTTCTTC. As protein: CASRPGTRSYNEQFF.

The chain combines TRBV6-1 with TRBJ2-1; possibly TRBD2 for D (5 bases). This CDR3 region has 15 residues. V dropped 1 base and J dropped 3 bases, with 10 bases sitting between them. Germline assignment: CDR1 MNHNS and CDR2 SASEGT. The CDR3 spells CASSEGTGSYNEQFF. The CDR3 bases are TGTGCCAGCAGTGAAGGAACGGGGAGCTACAATGAGCAGTTCTTC.

The rearrangement links TRBV5-6 to TRBJ1-2; the D gene is possibly TRBD1 (5 bases). The CDR3 is 13 residues long. Germline-derived CDR1 and CDR2 are SGHDT and YYEEEE. The V gene lost 2 bases and the J gene lost 4 bases, with 9 bases spanning the gap. The CDR3 loop reads CASSFGGVYGYTF. In DNA, the CDR3 is TGTGCCAGCAGCTTCGGGGGGGTCTATGGCTACACCTTC.

This chain connects TRBV18 to TRBJ2-7, with TRBD1 identical over 8 bases. CDR3 length equals 13 residues. V shed 7 bases, J shed 4 bases, and the junction held 6 bases outside the gene matches. Germline CDR1 and CDR2: KGHSH and LQKENI. This CDR3 reads CASFLTGGYEQYF. CDR3 DNA sequence: TGTGCCAGCTTCCTCACAGGGGGGTACGAGCAGTACTTC.